This is a list of T cell receptor beta chains from one sample in a study of T-cell memory formation after mild COVID-19. TCRdb passed the 5' RACE reads through MiXCR, listing each CDR3 protein once. The table includes about 240,000 distinct CDR3 sequences, around 10% detected once. Specimen: PBMCs or a T cell subset sorted from them (not recorded which). The receptors shown here come from a man between 18 and 29 years old who had mild COVID-19 (a few samples of this study predate the infection). Cell type and time point are not known. Both conserved end residues are part of each CDR3. The D gene is left open where the match is weak. Clone size is stated in some rows and not others, as once, few, many or a class when expanded.

CDR3	DNA	size	D	J	V
CASNPGPIYGYTF	TGTGCCAGCAACCCAGGCCCAATCTATGGCTACACCTTC	-	-	TRBJ1-2	TRBV7-9
CASSTWWAVNSNQPQHF	TGTGCCAGCAGCACCTGGTGGGCTGTCAATAGCAATCAGCCCCAGCATTTT	-	-	TRBJ1-5	TRBV6-2/TRBV6-3
CASSARLGLGDEKLFF	TGTGCCAGCAGCGCCCGATTGGGGTTAGGGGATGAAAAACTGTTTTTT	-	-	TRBJ1-4	TRBV9
CASSLVSTDTQYF	TGTGCCAGCAGCTTAGTCTCCACAGATACGCAGTATTTT	many	-	TRBJ2-3	TRBV7-3
CASSPPMGFAQETQYF	TGTGCCAGCAGTCCACCGATGGGGTTCGCCCAAGAGACCCAGTACTTC	-	-	TRBJ2-5	TRBV12-3/TRBV12-4
CASSSFSFGQGALSLHF	TGTGCCAGCAGCTCCTTCTCATTTGGACAGGGGGCATTGTCCCTCCACTTT	few	TRBD1	TRBJ1-6	TRBV7-2
CASSLQVTMNTEAFF	TGTGCCAGCAGCTTGCAGGTTACAATGAACACTGAAGCTTTCTTT	-	-	TRBJ1-1	TRBV7-2
CAISYRDRGGEQYF	TGTGCCATCAGTTACCGGGACAGGGGAGGCGAGCAGTACTTC	few	TRBD1	TRBJ2-7	TRBV10-3
CASSYHRLAGGRETQYF	TGTGCCAGCAGCTACCATCGACTAGCGGGGGGGCGCGAGACCCAGTACTTC	few	TRBD2	TRBJ2-5	TRBV12-3/TRBV12-4
CASSWSAVNTEAFF	TGCGCCAGCAGTTGGTCGGCAGTGAACACTGAAGCTTTCTTT	few	-	TRBJ1-1	TRBV4-1
CSVAGGEGTDTQYF	TGCAGCGTTGCAGGCGGGGAGGGGACAGATACGCAGTATTTT	-	TRBD2	TRBJ2-3	TRBV29-1
CASSYSGVGTKNIQYF	TGTGCCAGCAGTTACTCTGGGGTCGGGACCAAAAACATTCAGTACTTC	many	-	TRBJ2-4	TRBV6-5
CSAKPASAGYTF	TGCAGTGCTAAACCGGCCTCCGCGGGCTACACCTTC	-	-	TRBJ1-2	TRBV20-1
CASSRGEISGELFF	TGTGCCAGCAGCAGGGGAGAGATTTCCGGGGAGCTGTTTTTT	-	-	TRBJ2-2	TRBV5-4
CASSQALNFGRPTDTQYF	TGTGCCAGCAGCCAAGCCTTGAATTTCGGGCGACCGACAGATACGCAGTATTTT	few	-	TRBJ2-3	TRBV14
CSAREGDYQETQYF	TGCAGTGCTAGAGAGGGGGACTATCAAGAGACCCAGTACTTC	few	TRBD2	TRBJ2-5	TRBV20-1